This is a list of T cell receptor beta chains from one sample in a study of shared clonotypes between healthy human individuals. Here immunoSEQ multiplex PCR was the method, and the copy in TCRdb shows in-frame clones only, minus some. Found here are about 2.2 million clones, around 95% of them singletons; the top ten hold roughly 1.7%. The sample consisted of naive CD8+ T cells from PBMCs. These receptors were collected from a man in his late teens or twenties in good health. Some clones in this sample may be carry-over from other donors' samples. The conserved cysteine and the conserved F or W are not part of the CDR3 here. Fields, in order: V gene, J gene, CDR3 protein.

>TRBV5-1|TRBJ2-1
ASRLGNEQF
>TRBV5-1|TRBJ1-1
ASSHQKDNTEAF
>TRBV4-3|TRBJ2-7
ASSQFRGSEQY
>TRBV5-1|TRBJ1-2
ASSFSGRNNYGYT
>TRBV29-1|TRBJ2-3
SVEDLFQGPEVDTQY
>TRBV7-2|TRBJ2-4
ASSLGGRNIQY
>TRBV9|TRBJ2-7
ASSIETGSPYEQY
>TRBV28|TRBJ1-5
ASSILGSGNQPQH
>TRBV28|TRBJ2-7
ASGRVTSGSGGVYEQY
>TRBV27|TRBJ2-7
ASSRGTGLSEQY
>TRBV9|TRBJ2-3
ASSAGTGADTQY
>TRBV7-9|TRBJ2-7
ASSLSSEQY
>TRBV28|TRBJ1-5
ASSTPGVSNQPQH
>TRBV10-3|TRBJ2-3
AISEPLTKQY
>TRBV5-1|.
ASSLGGAGYEQY
>TRBV9|TRBJ2-7
ASSVRLDPYEQY
>TRBV28|TRBJ2-3
AGSTKREGSTDTQY
>TRBV25-1|TRBJ1-1
ASSEKGPLWTEAF
>TRBV5-6|TRBJ2-7
ASSLAAGYEQY
>TRBV9|TRBJ2-7
ASSVDGRSSYEQY
>TRBV20-1|TRBJ1-1
SAEDTEAF
>TRBV11-2|TRBJ1-2
ASSSETRIEGEYGYT
>TRBV7-9|TRBJ1-2
ASSSMTGYT
>TRBV10-1|TRBJ2-1
ASPSGPGNEQF
>TRBV9|TRBJ2-5
ASSPRAGRGETQY
>TRBV14|TRBJ2-7
ASSQYLGGASYEQY
>TRBV15|TRBJ2-1
ATSRDRQGDYNEQF
>TRBV11-2|TRBJ2-3
ASSTEGLAGGTDTQY
>TRBV7-6|TRBJ2-7
ASSETGQVREQY
>TRBV29-1|TRBJ2-7
SVREADHNYEQY
>TRBV29-1|TRBJ1-1
SVEGDRANTEAF
>TRBV7-9|.
ASSLVGTTYEQY
>TRBV11-2|TRBJ2-7
ASSLGSYEQY
>TRBV27|TRBJ1-1
AGSPGGQGNTEAF
>TRBV9|TRBJ2-4
ASSVGPKNIQY
>TRBV9|TRBJ2-1
ASSVGPSGSNEQF
>TRBV27|TRBJ1-1
ASRGDGMNTEAF
>TRBV28|TRBJ2-7
ASSPGQDFSYEQY
>TRBV7-8|TRBJ2-1
ASSSMTVAGGEQF
>TRBV27|TRBJ2-7
ASSGGGFSGNRYEQY
>TRBV27|TRBJ2-3
ASSRGTDTQY
>TRBV2|TRBJ1-2
ASSDSYGYT
>TRBV10-3|TRBJ2-1
AISGVSGRARGNEQF
>TRBV7-2|TRBJ1-5
ASSLIVRSNQPQH
>TRBV18|TRBJ1-1
ASSPERGDTEAF
>TRBV19|TRBJ1-2
ASSIIDINYGYT